Listed below are T cell receptor beta chains from one sample, sequenced in a study of a mutant IDH1 vaccine in newly diagnosed glioma. Assay used: immunoSEQ multiplex PCR; TCRdb lists only in-frame clones, some missing. The data hold tens of thousands of clones, with about 81% observed a single time. These receptors' antigens are unknown. The sequencing used PBMCs, collected from a glioma patient whose treatment included an IDH1 peptide vaccine. These TCRs come from a woman in her forties with glioma. Some clones in this sample may be carry-over from other donors' samples. Both conserved end residues are part of each CDR3. D genes are given only for firm matches. Clone size, where shown, is once, few, many, or a class for clones that have expanded.

d_call j_call v_call clone_size cdr3_nt cdr3_aa
TRBD1 TRBJ1-4 TRBV29-1 . TGCAGCGTTGAAGAGGGGACAGATAATGAAAAACTGTTTTTT CSVEEGTDNEKLFF
. TRBJ1-4 TRBV2 . TGTGCCAGCAGTGTTGAGGGACAAAAACTGTTTTTT CASSVEGQKLFF
TRBD1 TRBJ1-1 TRBV7-9 . TGTGCCAGCAGCTCTCAACGCTTGGACAGGGGGGGGACTGAAGCTTTCTTT CASSSQRLDRGGTEAFF
TRBD1 TRBJ2-4 TRBV5-6 . TGTGCCAGCACCACCGAGACAGGGATTCACGATCAGTACTTC CASTTETGIHDQYF
. TRBJ1-2 TRBV7-9 . TGTGCCAGCAGCCCTAGTTGGGACACCCCTTATGGCTACACCTTC CASSPSWDTPYGYTF
. TRBJ2-7 TRBV29-1 few TGCAGCGTTGAAGGACAGCTTCGAGAGCAGTACTTC CSVEGQLREQYF
. TRBJ2-2 TRBV29-1 . TGCAGCGTTCTACAGGGGAGGGGCACCGGGGAGCTGTTTTTT CSVLQGRGTGELFF
. TRBJ2-5 TRBV7-7 . TGTGCTAGCAGCTTATTAACAGTCCAAGAGACCCAGTACTTC CASSLLTVQETQYF
. TRBJ1-5 TRBV6-1 once TGTGCCAGCAGTTCTAGGGCGGGGATCCATCAGCCCCAGCATTTT CASSSRAGIHQPQHF
. TRBJ1-2 TRBV29-1 . TGCAGCGTAGGACAGTCTCCCTTAGAAGGCTACACCTTC CSVGQSPLEGYTF
TRBD2 TRBJ2-1 TRBV7-2 . TGTGCCAGCAGTTTTAGCGGGGGGGGACACAATGAGCAGTTCTTC CASSFSGGGHNEQFF
. TRBJ1-1 TRBV30 few TGTGCCTGGAGTGTACCGGAATGGAACACTGAAGCTTTCTTT CAWSVPEWNTEAFF
TRBD2 TRBJ2-1 TRBV2 . TGTGCCAGCAGTGAACTGCGCGGGGGGCCGGACAATGAGCAGTTCTTC CASSELRGGPDNEQFF
TRBD1 TRBJ1-5 TRBV5-1 . TGCGCCAGCAGCCTCAGGACAGGTGGGGATCAGCCCCAGCATTTT CASSLRTGGDQPQHF
. TRBJ1-4 TRBV6-6 . TGTGCCACGTCTCAGGGCACTAATGAAAAACTGTTTTTT CATSQGTNEKLFF
. TRBJ1-2 TRBV5-4 . TGTGCCAGCAGCCTGCTAAATGCTAACTATGGCTACACCTTC CASSLLNANYGYTF
. TRBJ1-2 TRBV5-8 . TGTGCCAGCAGCTTGAGACAGTTGGGCAGCAACTATGGCTACACCTTC CASSLRQLGSNYGYTF
. TRBJ1-5 TRBV2 . TGTGCCAGCAGCGAGGGGTCGAGGTCCCAGCCCCAGCATTTT CASSEGSRSQPQHF
TRBD1 TRBJ1-2 TRBV11-2 . TGTGCCAGCAGCTTAGGGACAGGCTATGGCTACACCTTC CASSLGTGYGYTF
TRBD1 TRBJ2-7 TRBV10-3 . TGTGCCATCAGTGGACGAAACGATATTCGGACAGGGAACGAGCAGTACTTC CAISGRNDIRTGNEQYF
. TRBJ1-5 TRBV28 . TGTGCCAGCCGTAAAGCCGGCAATCAGCCCCAGCATTTT CASRKAGNQPQHF
. TRBJ1-6 TRBV19 . TGTGCCAGTAGTCCTCCCGGGACCTTCTATAATTCACCCCTCCACTTT CASSPPGTFYNSPLHF